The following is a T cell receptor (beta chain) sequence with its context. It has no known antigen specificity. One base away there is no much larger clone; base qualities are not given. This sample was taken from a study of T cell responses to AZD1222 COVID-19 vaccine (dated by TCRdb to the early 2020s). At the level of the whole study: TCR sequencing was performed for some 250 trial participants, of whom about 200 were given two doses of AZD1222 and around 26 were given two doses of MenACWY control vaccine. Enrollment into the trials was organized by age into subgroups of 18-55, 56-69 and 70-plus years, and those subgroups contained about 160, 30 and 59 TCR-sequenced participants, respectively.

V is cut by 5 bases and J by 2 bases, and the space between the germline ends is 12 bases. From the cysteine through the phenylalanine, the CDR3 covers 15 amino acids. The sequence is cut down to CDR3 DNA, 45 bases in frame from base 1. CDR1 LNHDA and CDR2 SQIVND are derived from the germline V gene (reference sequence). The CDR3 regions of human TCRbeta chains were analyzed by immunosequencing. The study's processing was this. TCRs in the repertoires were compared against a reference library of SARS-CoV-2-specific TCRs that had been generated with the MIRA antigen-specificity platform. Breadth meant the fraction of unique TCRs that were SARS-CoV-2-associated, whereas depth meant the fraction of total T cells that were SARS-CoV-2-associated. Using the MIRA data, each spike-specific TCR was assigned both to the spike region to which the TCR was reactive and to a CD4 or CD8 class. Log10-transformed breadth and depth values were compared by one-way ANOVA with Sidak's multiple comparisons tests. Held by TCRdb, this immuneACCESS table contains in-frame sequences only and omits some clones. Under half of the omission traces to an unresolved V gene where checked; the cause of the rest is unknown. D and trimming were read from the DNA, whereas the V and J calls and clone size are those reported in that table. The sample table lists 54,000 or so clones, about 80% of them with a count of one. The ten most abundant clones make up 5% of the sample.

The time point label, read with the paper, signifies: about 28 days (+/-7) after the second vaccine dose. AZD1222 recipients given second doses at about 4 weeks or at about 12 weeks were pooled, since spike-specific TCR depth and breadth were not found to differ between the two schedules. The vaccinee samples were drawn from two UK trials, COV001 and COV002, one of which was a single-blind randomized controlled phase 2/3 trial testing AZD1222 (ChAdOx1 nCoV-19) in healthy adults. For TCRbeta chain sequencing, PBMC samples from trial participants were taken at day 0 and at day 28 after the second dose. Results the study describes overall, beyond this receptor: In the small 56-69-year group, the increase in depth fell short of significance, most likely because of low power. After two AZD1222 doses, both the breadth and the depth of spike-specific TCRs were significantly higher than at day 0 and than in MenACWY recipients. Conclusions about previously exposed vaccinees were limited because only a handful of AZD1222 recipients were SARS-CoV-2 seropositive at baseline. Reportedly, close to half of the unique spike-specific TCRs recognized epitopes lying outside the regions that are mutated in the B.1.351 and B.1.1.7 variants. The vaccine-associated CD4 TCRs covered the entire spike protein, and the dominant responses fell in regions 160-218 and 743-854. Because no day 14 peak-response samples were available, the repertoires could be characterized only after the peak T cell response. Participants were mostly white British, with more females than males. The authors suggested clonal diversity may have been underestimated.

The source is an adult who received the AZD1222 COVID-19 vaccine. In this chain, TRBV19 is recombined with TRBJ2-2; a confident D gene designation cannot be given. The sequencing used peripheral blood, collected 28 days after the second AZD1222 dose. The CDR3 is CASSPMAINTGELFF. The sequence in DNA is TGTGCCAGTAGTCCGATGGCAATAAACACCGGGGAGCTGTTTTTT. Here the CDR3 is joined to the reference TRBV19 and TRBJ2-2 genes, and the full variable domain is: DGGITQSPKYLFRKEGQNVTLSCEQNLNHDAMYWYRQDPGQGLRLIYYSQIVNDFQKGDIAEGYSVSREKKESFPLTVTSAQKNPTAFYLCASSPMAINTGELFFGEGSRLTVL.